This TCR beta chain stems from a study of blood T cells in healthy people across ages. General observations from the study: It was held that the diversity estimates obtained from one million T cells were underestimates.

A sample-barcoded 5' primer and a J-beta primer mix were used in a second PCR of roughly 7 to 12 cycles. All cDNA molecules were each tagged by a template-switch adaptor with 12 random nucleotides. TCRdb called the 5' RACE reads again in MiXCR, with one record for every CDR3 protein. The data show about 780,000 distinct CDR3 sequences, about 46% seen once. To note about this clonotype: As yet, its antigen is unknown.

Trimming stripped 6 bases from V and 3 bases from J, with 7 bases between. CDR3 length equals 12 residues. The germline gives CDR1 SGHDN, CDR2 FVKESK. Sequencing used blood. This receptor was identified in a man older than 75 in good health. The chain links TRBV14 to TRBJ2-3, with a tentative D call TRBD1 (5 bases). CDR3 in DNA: TGTGCCAGCAGACAGGAAACAGATACGCAGTATTTT. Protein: CASRQETDTQYF.